This T cell receptor (beta chain) was sequenced for a study of chemoradiotherapy in HPV16-positive cancers. About the study: Candidate HPV-specific clones and shared TCR motifs came from a couple of HPV16-positive patients.

Findings of the study overall: Candidate HPV-specific clones and E7-related TCR motifs grew in tumor during treatment.

The CDR3 has 14 amino acids. Looked up from germline, CDR1 is SNHLY and CDR2 is FYNNEI. Trimming pared 6 bases from V and 0 bases from J, leaving 9 bases between. Repertoires were sampled repeatedly during chemoradiotherapy. Comment on this clone: Its matching antigen is unknown.

The method was immunoSEQ multiplex PCR; TCRdb's version includes in-frame clones alone and lacks a portion of them. This table has 20,000 or so clones, more than 75% appearing once. Sequencing used blood, obtained from a patient who underwent chemoradiotherapy. The TCR comes from a human donor with HPV-associated anogenital cancer. This chain joins TRBV2 and TRBJ1-5; no reliable D call. The CDR3 DNA sequence: TGTGCCAGCAGATGGTGGGATAGCAATCAGCCCCAGCATTTT. Translation gives CASRWWDSNQPQHF.